This TCR beta chain was captured by sequencing in a study of CXCR3 chemokines and chemotherapy response in bladder cancer. MiXCR, run by TCRdb on the PCR reads, gives a single entry per CDR3 protein. The sample carries more than 3,000 distinct CDR3 sequences, roughly a sixth recorded once. This clonotype was counted a few times. This CDR3 comprises 14 residues. The germline V gene encodes CDR1 SEHNR and CDR2 FQNEAQ (reference sequence). Trimming removed 5 bases at V and 0 bases at J, with 7 bases between. This chain uses TRBV7-9 with TRBJ1-4; D gene unclear. This specimen was acquired from a patient whose treatment included neoadjuvant chemotherapy. The clonotype comes from a human donor with bladder cancer that did not respond to neoadjuvant chemotherapy. The CDR3 protein is CASSREATNEKLFF. CDR3 DNA sequence: TGTGCCAGCAGCCGAGAGGCAACTAATGAAAAACTGTTTTTT.